This is a list of T cell receptor beta chains from one sample in a study of blood T cell repertoires in COVID-19. TCRdb's table, derived via immunoSEQ multiplex PCR, lists solely in-frame clones and lacks some. The sample has 270,000 or so clones; 84% are singletons. The source material was peripheral blood. These receptor sequences come from a human donor with COVID-19, enrolled during active disease. The donor label of this sample is uncertain. Each CDR3 is given with its conserved first and last residue. The D gene is left open where the match is weak. Not every row has a clone size; where given, it reads once, few, many or a size class.

CASSLGTSTDTQYF,TGTGCCAGCAGTTTGGGGACTTCGACAGATACGCAGTATTTT,TRBJ2-3,once,.,TRBV28
CAISSDRGRWNTEAFF,TGTGCCATCAGCAGCGACAGGGGGCGATGGAACACTGAAGCTTTCTTT,TRBJ1-1,.,TRBD1,TRBV10-3
CASSTTSGRADEQFF,TGTGCCAGCAGTACTACGAGCGGGAGGGCGGATGAGCAGTTCTTC,TRBJ2-1,.,TRBD2,TRBV6-5
CASSSWQDTGELFF,TGTGCCAGCAGTTCGTGGCAGGACACCGGGGAGCTGTTTTTT,TRBJ2-2,.,.,TRBV28
CASSPYRGNMNTEAFF,TGTGCCAGCAGTCCTTACAGGGGCAACATGAACACTGAAGCTTTCTTT,TRBJ1-1,.,TRBD1,TRBV28
CASRRLAADYNEQFF,TGTGCCAGCCGGCGGCTAGCGGCTGACTACAATGAGCAGTTCTTC,TRBJ2-1,.,TRBD2,TRBV6-6
CAWGRATYEQYF,TGTGCCTGGGGGAGGGCTACCTACGAGCAGTACTTC,TRBJ2-7,.,TRBD2,TRBV30
CASSERAGSYNEQFF,TGTGCCAGCAGCGAACGAGCGGGTAGTTACAATGAGCAGTTCTTC,TRBJ2-1,.,.,TRBV7-2
CASSPDLTPRYTF,TGTGCCAGCAGCCCCGATCTAACCCCCCGCTACACCTTC,TRBJ1-2,.,.,TRBV7-9
CASSFTGNYEQYF,TGCGCCAGCAGCTTCACAGGGAACTACGAGCAGTACTTC,TRBJ2-7,.,.,TRBV5-1
CASSPQERLYNEQFF,TGTGCCAGCAGTCCCCAGGAGCGGCTCTACAATGAGCAGTTCTTC,TRBJ2-1,.,.,TRBV7-2
CSVADSSYEQYF,TGCAGCGTTGCCGACAGTTCCTACGAGCAGTACTTC,TRBJ2-7,once,.,TRBV29-1
CASSQVQGIDTQYF,TGTGCCAGCAGCCAAGTCCAGGGGATAGATACGCAGTATTTT,TRBJ2-3,.,.,TRBV3-1/TRBV3-2